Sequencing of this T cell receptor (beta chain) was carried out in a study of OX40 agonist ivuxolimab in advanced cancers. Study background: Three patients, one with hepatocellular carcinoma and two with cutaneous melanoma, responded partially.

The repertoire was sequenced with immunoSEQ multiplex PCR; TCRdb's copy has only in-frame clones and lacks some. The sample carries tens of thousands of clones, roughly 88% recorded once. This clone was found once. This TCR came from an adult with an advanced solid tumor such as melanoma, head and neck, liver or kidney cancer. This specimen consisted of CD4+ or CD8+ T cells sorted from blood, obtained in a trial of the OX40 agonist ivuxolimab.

In nucleotides, the CDR3 is TGCGCCAGCAGCTTGGTTGGCAGGGGGCATAGGGACACTGAAGCTTTCTTT. Its translation: CASSLVGRGHRDTEAFF. The rearrangement links TRBV5-1 to TRBJ1-1, with 8 bases matching TRBD1. V gave up 0 bases and J gave up 3 bases; unmatched junction bases: 10. Germline V lookup: CDR1 SGHRS, CDR2 YFSETQ. The CDR3 spans 17 residues.